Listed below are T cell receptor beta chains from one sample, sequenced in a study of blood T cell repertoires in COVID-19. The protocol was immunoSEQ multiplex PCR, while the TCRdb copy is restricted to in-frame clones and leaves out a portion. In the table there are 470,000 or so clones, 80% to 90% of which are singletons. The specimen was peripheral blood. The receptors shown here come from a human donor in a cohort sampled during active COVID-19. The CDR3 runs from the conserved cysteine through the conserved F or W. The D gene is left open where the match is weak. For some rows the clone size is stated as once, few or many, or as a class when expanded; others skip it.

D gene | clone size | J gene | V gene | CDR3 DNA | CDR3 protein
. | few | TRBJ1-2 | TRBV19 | TGTGCCAGTAGTATGGCACAGTCTTATGGCTACACCTTC | CASSMAQSYGYTF
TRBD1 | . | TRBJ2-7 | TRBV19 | TGTGCCAGTAGTATGGGACAGGGGGGCACCTACGAGCAGTACTTC | CASSMGQGGTYEQYF
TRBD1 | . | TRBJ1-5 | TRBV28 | TGTGCCAGCAGCCCCGGGGGACAGGGGAATCAGCCCCAGCATTTT | CASSPGGQGNQPQHF
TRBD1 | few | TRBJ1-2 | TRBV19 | TGTGCCAGTAGTATAGGACAGGGAAATAACTATGGCTACACCTTC | CASSIGQGNNYGYTF
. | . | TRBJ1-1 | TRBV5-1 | TGCGCCAGCAGGATGGAGTCGAAGAACACTGAAGCTTTCTTT | CASRMESKNTEAFF
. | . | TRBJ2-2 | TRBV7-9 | TGTGCCAGCAGCTTGATTGAGGGCACCGGGGAGCTGTTTTTT | CASSLIEGTGELFF
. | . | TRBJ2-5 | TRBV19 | TGTGCCAGTAGTATTGCGGAGACCCAGTACTTC | CASSIAETQYF
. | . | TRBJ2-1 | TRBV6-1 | TGTGCCAGCAGTGGGTGGGGCGGCTATTCCTACAATGAGCAGTTCTTC | CASSGWGGYSYNEQFF
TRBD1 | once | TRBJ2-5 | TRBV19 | TGTGCCAGTAGCTCCGGGACAGGGGGAGAGACCCAGTACTTC | CASSSGTGGETQYF
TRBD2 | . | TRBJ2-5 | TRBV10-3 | TGTGCCATGGGGGCTAGCGGGACCCAAGAGACCCAGTACTTC | CAMGASGTQETQYF
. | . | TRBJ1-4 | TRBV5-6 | TGTGCCAGCAGCAGTACAGTTGAAAAACTGTTTTTT | CASSSTVEKLFF
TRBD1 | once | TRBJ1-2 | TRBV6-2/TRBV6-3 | TGTGCCAGCAGTTACCTTTATCCCGGGACAGGGAATAATGGCTACACCTTC | CASSYLYPGTGNNGYTF
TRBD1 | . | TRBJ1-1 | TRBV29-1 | TGCAGCGGACGTCGACAGGGTTCTGCTGAAGCTTTCTTT | CSGRRQGSAEAFF
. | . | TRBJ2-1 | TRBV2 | TGTGCCAGCAGACCCGGGGATGGGTCCTACAATGAGCAGTTCTTC | CASRPGDGSYNEQFF
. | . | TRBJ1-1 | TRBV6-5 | TGTGCCAGCTTTCCTATGGACACTGAAGCTTTCTTT | CASFPMDTEAFF
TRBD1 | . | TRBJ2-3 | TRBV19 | TGTGCCAGTAGTCCAGACAGGGTAACAGATACGCAGTATTTT | CASSPDRVTDTQYF
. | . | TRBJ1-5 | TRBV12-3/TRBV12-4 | TGTGCCAGCGGGCGCCCCCAGCATTTT | CASGRPQHF
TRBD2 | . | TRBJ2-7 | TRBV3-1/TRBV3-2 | TGTGCCAGCAGCCAAGATCTAGCGGCGTGGAGGGAGCAGTACTTC | CASSQDLAAWREQYF
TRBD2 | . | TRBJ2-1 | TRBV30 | TGTGCCTGGAGTGTACGGGCGGGAGTTTACAATGAGCAGTTCTTC | CAWSVRAGVYNEQFF
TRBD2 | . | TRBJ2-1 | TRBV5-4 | TGTGCCAGCAGCTTGGATCCACTAGCGGGGCACAATGAGCAGTTCTTC | CASSLDPLAGHNEQFF
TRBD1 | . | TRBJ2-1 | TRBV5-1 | TGCGCCAGCAGAAATCTAGGGGGCATTGGTCCCAATGAGCAGTTCTTC | CASRNLGGIGPNEQFF
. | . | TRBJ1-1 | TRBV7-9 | TGTGCCAGCACCGCGACGCAGGGCAACACTGAAGCTTTCTTT | CASTATQGNTEAFF
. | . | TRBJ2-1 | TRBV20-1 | TGCAGTGCTAGACCCTATGCTGAGCAGTTCTTC | CSARPYAEQFF
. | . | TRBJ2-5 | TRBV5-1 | TGCGCCAGCAGCGAGGGAGGGGGAGTCGAAGAGACCCAGTACTTC | CASSEGGGVEETQYF
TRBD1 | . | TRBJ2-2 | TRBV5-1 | TGCGCCAGCAGCCGTTCCGGGACAGAAGACACCGGGGAGCTGTTTTTT | CASSRSGTEDTGELFF
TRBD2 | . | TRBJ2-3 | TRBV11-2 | TGTGCCAGCAGCTTAGATCGTAAGGCGGGAGGGTCAGATACGCAGTATTTT | CASSLDRKAGGSDTQYF
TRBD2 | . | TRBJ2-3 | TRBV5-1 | TGCGCCAGCACCCATGGGACTAGCGGGAACACAGATACGCAGTATTTT | CASTHGTSGNTDTQYF
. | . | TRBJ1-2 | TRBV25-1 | TGTGCCAGCAGCCCCAGAGGCGGCTATGGCTACACCTTC | CASSPRGGYGYTF
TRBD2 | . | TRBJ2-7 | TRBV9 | TGTGCCAGCAGCGTAGCTAGCGGGTACGTTGGCGAGCAGTACTTC | CASSVASGYVGEQYF
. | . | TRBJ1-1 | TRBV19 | TGTGCCAGTAGTCGGCTTAACAGGGAATATGCTGAAGCTTTCTTT | CASSRLNREYAEAFF
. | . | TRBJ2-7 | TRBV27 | TGTGCCAGCAGCCGCAGGGAACGCGAGCAGTACTTC | CASSRREREQYF
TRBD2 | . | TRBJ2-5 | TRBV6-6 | TGTGCCAGCAGCCAACCACGGGGGCGACTTCCTAGCGGGACCCAAGAGACCCAGTACTTC | CASSQPRGRLPSGTQETQYF
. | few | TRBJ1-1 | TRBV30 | TGTGCCTGGAGTGTGGGGGGTTGGGGGGAGGTAACTGAAGCTTTCTTT | CAWSVGGWGEVTEAFF
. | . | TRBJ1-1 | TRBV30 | TGTGCCTGCCAGGAGAACACTGAAGCTTTCTTT | CACQENTEAFF
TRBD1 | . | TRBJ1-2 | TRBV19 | TGTGCCAGTACCGGGACAGATACCTATGGCTACACCTTC | CASTGTDTYGYTF
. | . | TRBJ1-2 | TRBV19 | TGTGCCAGTAGTAGGGTGGGAGTCCGCCCCGACTATGGCTACACCTTC | CASSRVGVRPDYGYTF
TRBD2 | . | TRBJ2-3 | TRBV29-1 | TGCAGCGTTGAAGATCGGGCTAGCGGGAGAGTCCCAGATACGCAGTATTTT | CSVEDRASGRVPDTQYF
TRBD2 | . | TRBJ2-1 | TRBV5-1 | TGCGCCAGCAGCTTGGGGGGAGGGACTAGTTTGGATGAGCAGTTCTTC | CASSLGGGTSLDEQFF
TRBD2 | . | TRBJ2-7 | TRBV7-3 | TGTGCCAGCAGTCCGAGGGGGAGCGGGAGCGAGCAGTACTTC | CASSPRGSGSEQYF